These 22 T cell receptor beta chains came from one sample sequenced in a study of T cells expressing NK-cell markers. After re-calling the 5' RACE reads, TCRdb lists one entry per CDR3 protein, DNA absent. The table for this sample gives a few hundred thousand distinct CDR3 sequences. Sequencing used blood T cells: a sorted CD56 or NKG2C T cell subset, CD4+ or CD8+ T cells, or bulk PBMC T cells (not recorded which). The receptors stem from a man aged 18 to 69 in good health.

V and J are TRBV20-1 and TRBJ2-2; there is no DNA to check the TCRdb D call of TRBD2. The CDR3 spans 14 residues. Germline CDR1 and CDR2: DFQATT and SNEGSKA (reference sequence). CDR3 residues: CSASESEATGELFF.

The chain employs TRBV11-2 and TRBJ2-5; TCRdb returns TRBD2, unconfirmable since there is no DNA. In germline, CDR1 is SGHAT, CDR2 FQNNGV. The CDR3 runs 16 residues. This CDR3 is CASSFASGGQKETQYF.

The genes are TRBV27 and TRBJ2-1; TCRdb lists TRBD2, though no DNA is available to test this call. The CDR3 has 13 residues. In germline, CDR1 is MNHEY, CDR2 SMNVEV (reference sequence). The CDR3 region is CASSLSPLNEQFF.

The V and J genes are TRBV4-2 and TRBJ1-4. The germline V gene encodes CDR1 LGHNA and CDR2 YNFKEQ. The CDR3 runs to 15 residues. The CDR3 loop reads CASSQEPGLAEKLFF.

The chain recombines TRBV14 with TRBJ2-5; without DNA, the TCRdb call of TRBD1 cannot be checked. The germline gives CDR1 SGHDN, CDR2 FVKESK. The CDR3 runs to 15 residues. CDR3 loop: CASSRRQGVDETQYF.

The CDR3 sequence: CASSFVGQAGEQYF. V gene TRBV27 combines with J gene TRBJ2-7; there is no DNA to check the TCRdb D call of TRBD2. The CDR3 is made up of 14 amino acids. Germline V gene lookup returns CDR1 MNHEY and CDR2 SMNVEV (reference sequence).

This chain uses TRBV2 with TRBJ2-7; TCRdb indicates TRBD1, and absent DNA this call remains unverified. This CDR3 contains 15 residues. Germline assignment: CDR1 SNHLY and CDR2 FYNNEI. CDR3 residues: CASSNNRGAVYEQYF.

V usage is TRBV5-4 and J usage is TRBJ2-3; no DNA is available, so the TRBD1 call from TCRdb remains unchecked. The CDR3 covers 15 residues. From germline, CDR1 is SGHNT and CDR2 YYREEE (reference sequence). CDR3 in amino acids: CASSHYWGGTDTQYF. The full variable domain, completed using reference TRBV5-4 and TRBJ2-3, is ETGVTQSPTHLIKTRGQQVTLRCSSQSGHNTVSWYQQALGQGPQFIFQYYREEENGRGNFPPRFSGLQFPNYSSELNVNALELDDSALYLCASSHYWGGTDTQYFGPGTRLTVL.

The rearrangement links TRBV12-3 or TRBV12-4 to TRBJ1-1. The CDR3 runs 12 residues. CDR3 amino acids: CASSYQEGRAFF.

The chain carries TRBV7-9 and TRBJ2-2; with no DNA, the TCRdb D assignment of TRBD1 cannot be verified. The CDR3 extends over 15 amino acids. Germline-derived CDR1 and CDR2 are SEHNR and FQNEAQ (reference sequence). CDR3 protein: CASSSNGGANGELFF.

The V gene is TRBV7-2, the J gene TRBJ1-6. There are 15 residues in the CDR3. Germline CDR1 SGHTA, CDR2 FQGNSA. The CDR3 spells CASSDGDLWNSPLHF.

The chain uses TRBV9 and TRBJ1-2; TCRdb names TRBD1, which stays unverified in the absence of DNA. CDR1 and CDR2 from the germline V gene are SGDLS and YYNGEE. The CDR3 spans 14 residues. The chain's CDR3 is CASSVSGQNYGYTF.

The chain has TRBV7-9 and TRBJ1-2; the TCRdb D gene call, TRBD1, has no DNA to confirm it. Germline V gene data show CDR1 as SEHNR and CDR2 as FQNEAQ (reference sequence). This CDR3 is built from 15 residues. CDR3: CASSLYEMTGDGYTF.

The chain joins TRBV11-2 to TRBJ2-7. This CDR3 spans 13 amino acids. Germline V lookup: CDR1 SGHAT, CDR2 FQNNGV. The CDR3 protein is CASSLSQPAGQYF.

The chain carries TRBV7-9 and TRBJ2-1; absent DNA, TCRdb's TRBD2 call cannot be checked. This CDR3 is built from 17 residues. In germline, CDR1 is SEHNR, CDR2 FQNEAQ (reference sequence). The CDR3 reads CASSPGTSASLYNEQFF. Full variable domain (rest looked up from reference TRBV7-9 and TRBJ2-1): DTGVSQNPRHKITKRGQNVTFRCDPISEHNRLYWYRQTLGQGPEFLTYFQNEAQLEKSRLLSDRFSAERPKGSFSTLEIQRTEQGDSAMYLCASSPGTSASLYNEQFFGPGTRLTVL.

CDR3 region: CASSLLGDTQYF. The chain employs TRBV12-3 or TRBV12-4 and TRBJ2-3. CDR3 size: 12 residues.

The rearrangement links TRBV5-1 to TRBJ2-2; TCRdb's D gene call, TRBD2, goes unchecked for lack of DNA. There are 15 residues in the CDR3. Germline loops: CDR1 SGHRS, CDR2 YFSETQ. CDR3 sequence reads: CASRPGGASSRELFF.

This chain uses TRBV18 with TRBJ2-2; TCRdb proposes TRBD1, but this gene call is untestable without DNA. From germline, CDR1 is KGHSH and CDR2 LQKENI. The CDR3 is made up of 15 amino acids. The CDR3 loop is CASSPIGTETGELFF.

V is TRBV6-1 and J is TRBJ1-6; TCRdb proposes TRBD1, but this gene call is untestable without DNA. Germline lookup yields CDR1 MNHNS and CDR2 SASEGT. There are 14 residues in the CDR3. CDR3 region: CASSQDRGNTPLHF.

The chain recombines TRBV5-1 with TRBJ1-2; without DNA, the TCRdb call of TRBD1 cannot be checked. Per germline, CDR1 SGHRS and CDR2 YFSETQ. The CDR3 has 15 residues. The CDR3 is CASSLLRGANYGYTF.

The chain employs TRBV25-1 and TRBJ1-1; TCRdb reports TRBD1, a call that lacks DNA to check it against. Germline V gives CDR1 MGHDK, CDR2 SYGVNS. This CDR3 has 15 residues. The CDR3 sequence: CASSDPQGGNTEAFF.

This rearrangement joins TRBV10-3 to TRBJ1-2. The length of the CDR3 is 16 residues. The germline V gene encodes CDR1 ENHRY and CDR2 SYGVKD. The CDR3: CAISESLIGQGYGYTF.